The clone carrying this TCR beta chain was seen once. The sample originates from a study of blood T cell repertoires in COVID-19. TCRdb's table, derived via immunoSEQ multiplex PCR, lists solely in-frame clones and lacks some. This sample has a few hundred thousand clones, with 85% to 90% found just once. This CDR3 comprises 15 residues. V lost 0 bases to trimming and J lost 3 bases; unmatched junction nucleotides: 2. The germline V gene encodes CDR1 KGHSH and CDR2 LQKENI. The source is a human donor in a cohort sampled during active COVID-19. Sample: peripheral blood. The V gene is TRBV18, the J gene TRBJ2-5; TRBD1 matches 9 bases. The CDR3 DNA reads TGTGCCAGCTCACCACCCGGGACAGGGAAAGAGACCCAGTACTTC. Translating it yields CASSPPGTGKETQYF.